Listed here are 17 T cell receptor beta chains from one sample, sequenced in a study of T cells in Graves' hyperthyroidism and ophthalmopathy. RNA transcripts were the template for amplifying TCR beta CDR3 regions. HTBI primers were the set used in a first-round RT-PCR of the TCR CDR3. MiXCR, run by TCRdb on the multiplex PCR reads, gives a single entry per CDR3 protein. The repertoire has around 600,000 distinct CDR3 sequences, approximately 42% of them found once; the top ten carry less than 9.5%. Sequenced sample: peripheral blood or thyroid tissue (not recorded which). The receptor set was obtained from an adult man with Graves' disease, either hyperthyroidism or ophthalmopathy (not recorded which).

CDR3 DNA: TGTGCCAGCAGTCCCACCGGACAGGGGGCTGACTATGGCTACACCTTC. Its translation: CASSPTGQGADYGYTF. The chain recombines TRBV2 with TRBJ1-2, with 11 nucleotides matching TRBD1. The CDR3 sequence is 16 residues long. CDR1 is SNHLY and CDR2 is FYNNEI in the germline V gene. Trimming cost V 5 bases and J 3 bases; bases outside gene matches: 8.

Concerning this clonotype itself: This may come from a read error, since a much larger clone is one base off. V is TRBV15 and J is TRBJ2-7; 7 bases match TRBD2. V was clipped by 0 bases and J by 5 bases; unmatched bases: 7. Germline V lookup: CDR1 LNHNV, CDR2 YYDKDF (reference sequence). CDR3 size: 15 residues. CDR3 sequence: CATSRDLGGSDEQYF. CDR3 DNA sequence: TGTGCCACCAGCAGAGATCTGGGGGGGAGTGACGAGCAGTACTTC.

This clonotype was observed many times. The genes are TRBV12-3 or TRBV12-4 and TRBJ1-5; D gene unclear. CDR3 length: 15 amino acids. Between the trimmed V and J ends, which lost 4 bases and 1 base, there was a span of 11 bases. The chain's CDR3 is CASSYGVSSNQPQHF. Here the CDR3 DNA reads TGTGCCAGCAGTTATGGGGTATCGAGCAATCAGCCCCAGCATTTT.

The V call is TRBV20-1, the J call TRBJ2-7, with 7 bases lining up with TRBD2. With V trimmed by 0 bases and J by 7 bases, 12 bases remained unmatched. Germline-derived CDR1 and CDR2 are DFQATT and SNEGSKA (reference sequence). CDR3 size: 15 residues. This chain's CDR3 is CSARDPAAGVGEQYF. Here the CDR3 DNA reads TGCAGTGCTAGAGATCCGGCGGCGGGAGTAGGTGAGCAGTACTTC.

A word on this clonotype: This may be a read error: a much more frequent sequence differs by one nucleotide. V gene TRBV2 combines with J gene TRBJ2-5, with a weak D call TRBD2 (6 bases). There are 14 residues in the CDR3. Looked up from germline, CDR1 is SNHLY and CDR2 is FYNNEI. The CDR3 DNA follows: TGTGCCGGCAGTGAGGGCGAGGAGGGAGAGACCCAGTACTTC. Translation gives CAGSEGEEGETQYF.

The V and J genes are TRBV25-1 and TRBJ2-7; the D is unclear. CDR1 is MGHDK and CDR2 is SYGVNS in the germline V gene. V shed 8 bases and J shed 0 bases, with 11 bases lying between them. The CDR3 runs 13 residues. The CDR3 region is CASLAASSYEQYF. The CDR3 coding sequence is TGTGCCAGCTTGGCAGCGAGCTCCTACGAGCAGTACTTC.

On this clonotype: This may come from a read error, since a much larger clone is one base off. The chain uses TRBV6-1 and TRBJ1-4; D is undetermined. Germline V gene data show CDR1 as MNHNS and CDR2 as SASEGT. The V and J ends lost 5 bases and 6 bases respectively, with 19 bases between them. The CDR3 sequence is 16 residues long. The CDR3 sequence: CASSPTTVQVDEKLFF. CDR3 nucleotide sequence: TGTGCCAGCAGTCCTACGACTGTGCAGGTGGATGAAAAACTGTTTTTT.

This clonotype was seen ten or more times. V and J are TRBV7-2 and TRBJ2-3; D remains unclear. Germline assignment: CDR1 SGHTA and CDR2 FQGNSA. The CDR3 covers 13 residues. With 5 bases removed from V and 2 bases from J, the gap between germline ends came to 8 bases. The CDR3 nucleotides read TGTGCCAGCAGCACGAGACTCACAGATACGCAGTATTTT. This translates into CASSTRLTDTQYF.

The chain recombines TRBV7-2 with TRBJ2-7; TRBD2 is a possible D gene (7 bases). V was pared by 10 bases and J by 5 bases, with 12 bases between. This CDR3 spans 11 amino acids. CDR1 is SGHTA, CDR2 FQGNSA, per germline. The CDR3 is CATSGGDEQYF. CDR3 in DNA: TGTGCCACCTCGGGGGGCGACGAGCAGTACTTC.

This chain links TRBV6-6 with TRBJ2-7, with D perhaps matching TRBD1 (5 bases). Germline assignment: CDR1 MNHNY and CDR2 SVGAGI (reference sequence). The CDR3 totals 16 residues. V gave up 6 bases and J gave up 0 bases, with 18 bases separating them. The CDR3 nucleotides are TGTGCCAGCAGGCCATACCAGGGTAAGGTCTCCTACGAGCAGTACTTC. Translating it yields CASRPYQGKVSYEQYF.

V gene TRBV19 combines with J gene TRBJ1-1; 7 bases fit TRBD1. V lost 4 bases to trimming and J lost 0 bases; unmatched junction nucleotides: 5. There are 15 residues in the CDR3. Germline CDR1 is LNHDA and CDR2 is SQIVND (reference sequence). The CDR3 DNA reads as TGTGCCAGTAGTACTACAGGGGTTTTGAACACTGAAGCTTTCTTT. Translation: CASSTTGVLNTEAFF. Filled out from reference TRBV19 and TRBJ1-1, the complete variable domain reads DGGITQSPKYLFRKEGQNVTLSCEQNLNHDAMYWYRQDPGQGLRLIYYSQIVNDFQKGDIAEGYSVSREKKESFPLTVTSAQKNPTAFYLCASSTTGVLNTEAFFGQGTRLTVV.

This clonotype was counted at least ten times. V usage is TRBV29-1 and J usage is TRBJ1-4, with TRBD1 as a possible D gene (5 bases). There are 14 residues in the CDR3. From germline, CDR1 is SQVTM and CDR2 ANQGSEA. Trimming left V 3 bases short and J 7 bases short, with 15 bases between. CDR3 amino acids: CSVDGGTLGEKLFF. CDR3 nucleotide sequence: TGCAGCGTTGACGGGGGGACGCTAGGTGAAAAACTGTTTTTT.

This clonotype appeared a few times. The chain employs TRBV5-1 and TRBJ1-4, with D hard to call. Per the germline V gene, CDR1 is SGHRS and CDR2 is YFSETQ. The CDR3 runs 14 residues. The germline V and J ends were trimmed by 0 bases and 8 bases, with 11 bases remaining between them. The CDR3 here is CASSLAGTGEKLFF. For the CDR3, the DNA is TGCGCCAGCAGCTTGGCGGGTACCGGGGAAAAACTGTTTTTT.

This clonotype was found many times. The CDR3 loop reads CATSGDRDYGYTF. The CDR3 nucleotides read TGTGCCACCAGTGGGGACAGGGACTATGGCTACACCTTC. The chain uses TRBV24-1 and TRBJ1-2; 9 nucleotides align to TRBD1. V trimming: 5 bases; J trimming: 3 bases; junction bases outside the gene matches: 0. The CDR3 contains 13 residues. Germline V lookup: CDR1 KGHDR, CDR2 SFDVKD.

This clonotype showed up many times. The chain uses TRBV10-2 and TRBJ1-3; no clear D. This CDR3 is built from 16 residues. The ends were cut back, 2 bases at V and 2 bases at J, with 13 bases in the middle. Germline V gives CDR1 WSHSY, CDR2 SAAADI. CDR3: CASSEESRPTGNTIYF. The CDR3 nucleotides read TGCGCCAGCAGTGAGGAGTCAAGGCCCACTGGAAACACCATATATTTT.

This clonotype was observed at least ten times. The chain links TRBV7-9 to TRBJ1-6; the match to TRBD1 covers 7 bases. This CDR3 is 14 amino acids long. Germline V CDR1 and CDR2: SEHNR, FQNEAQ (reference sequence). Trimming cost V 3 bases and J 8 bases; bases outside gene matches: 4. The CDR3 protein is CASSLGQLDSPLHF. In nucleotides, the CDR3 is TGTGCCAGCAGCTTGGGACAGCTCGATTCACCCCTCCACTTT.

This clonotype was found many times. This chain joins TRBV10-3 and TRBJ1-1; D is unresolved. Germline CDR1 ENHRY, CDR2 SYGVKD. V was clipped by 3 bases and J by 5 bases, with 19 bases between them. The CDR3 covers 16 residues. CDR3 DNA: TGTGCCATCAGTGAAAATTCGGGCATCCCGGGGACTGAAGCTTTCTTT. Residues: CAISENSGIPGTEAFF.